This is a list of T cell receptor beta chains from one sample in a study of human T cells and chemical hapten exposure. MiXCR, run by TCRdb on the RACE reads, gives a single entry per CDR3 protein. The sample holds 50,000 to 70,000 distinct CDR3 sequences, under 7.5% seen once. The sequencing input was whole blood. These receptors were taken from a female donor in good health. Some clones in this sample may be carry-over from other donors' samples. Both conserved end residues are part of each CDR3. Fields, in order: V gene, J gene, clone size, D gene, CDR3 DNA, CDR3 protein. The D gene is left open where the match is weak. Not all rows give a size; the values are once, few, many and, for expanded clones, a class.

>TRBV5-1|TRBJ1-6|many|TRBD1
TGCGCCAGCAGCTGGACAGGGGATTATTCACCCCTCCACTTT
CASSWTGDYSPLHF
>TRBV7-2|TRBJ2-3|many|TRBD2
TGTGCCAGCAGCTTAGCAGGGACGGGAGGAACAGATACGCAGTATTTT
CASSLAGTGGTDTQYF
>TRBV21-1|TRBJ2-7|many|-
TGTGCCAGCAGCGCGTGGGCCGGTACTACCTACGAGCAGTACTTC
CASSAWAGTTYEQYF
>TRBV13|TRBJ2-3|-|-
TGTGCCAGCAGCTTAGGACGGCGGATGCCAGATACGCAGTATTTT
CASSLGRRMPDTQYF
>TRBV2|TRBJ1-4|-|-
TGTGCCAGCAGGCTTGAGGCTCCTGCGGCAACTAATGAAAAACTGTTTTTT
CASRLEAPAATNEKLFF
>TRBV27|TRBJ1-1|many|-
TGTGCCAGCAGTTTATTCACAGACATGAACACTGAAGCTTTCTTT
CASSLFTDMNTEAFF
>TRBV12-3/TRBV12-4|TRBJ2-2|many|-
TGTGCCAGCAGTTTTGGGGAGCTGTTTTTT
CASSFGELFF
>TRBV12-3/TRBV12-4|TRBJ2-5|many|-
TGTGCCAGCAGTTATGCAGGGGAAGAGACCCAGTACTTC
CASSYAGEETQYF
>TRBV20-1|TRBJ2-3|-|-
TGCAGTCAAGGGACCCTCACAGATACGCAGTATTTT
CSQGTLTDTQYF
>TRBV6-2/TRBV6-3|TRBJ2-7|many|-
TGTGCCAGCAGGCCCGCGGGACTCCCCCACGAGCAGTACTTC
CASRPAGLPHEQYF
>TRBV24-1|TRBJ2-3|many|-
TGTGCCACCAGCCGGGGCACAGATACGCAGTATTTT
CATSRGTDTQYF
>TRBV18|TRBJ1-2|few|-
TGTGCCAGCTCACCAGGCCCGAACTATGGCTACACCTTC
CASSPGPNYGYTF
>TRBV29-1|TRBJ2-7|many|-
TGCAGCGTTGAACAGGGTTTTCACGAGCAGTACTTC
CSVEQGFHEQYF
>TRBV5-1|TRBJ1-5|many|TRBD1
TGCGCCAGCAGCTCCGGGACAGGGAACAATCAGCCCCAGCATTTT
CASSSGTGNNQPQHF
>TRBV12-5|TRBJ2-1|-|TRBD2
TGTGCTAGTGGTGGGACTAGCGGATCCAATGAGCAGTTCTTC
CASGGTSGSNEQFF
>TRBV27|TRBJ2-3|-|TRBD1
TGTGCTCTAGGGGGACAGGTGAACACAGATACGCAGTATTTT
CALGGQVNTDTQYF
>TRBV7-9|TRBJ2-1|many|-
TGTGCCAGCAGCTTATTCGGGGGCAATGAGCAGTTCTTC
CASSLFGGNEQFF
>TRBV7-3|TRBJ2-7|few|TRBD2
TGTGCCAGCAGCTTAGCGGGAAAGCGGGAGGGCCCCTACGAGCAGTACTTC
CASSLAGKREGPYEQYF
>TRBV28|TRBJ1-5|many|TRBD1
TGTGCCAGCAGTTTGGCAGGGGGCTTGTATCAGCCCCAGCATTTT
CASSLAGGLYQPQHF
>TRBV6-6|TRBJ1-6|many|-
TGTGCCAGCAGTTCGGGACCCTGGGATTCACCCCTCCACTTT
CASSSGPWDSPLHF
>TRBV28|TRBJ1-2|-|-
TGTGCCAGCAGTCCCACGGCAGGCGTAGATGGCTACACCTTC
CASSPTAGVDGYTF
>TRBV12-3/TRBV12-4|TRBJ2-5|many|-
TGTGCCAGCAGAGCCGGGCCTCCAGGGACCCAGTACTTC
CASRAGPPGTQYF
>TRBV4-1|TRBJ2-3|many|-
TGCGCCAGCAGCCATATTGAGGGTACGCAGTATTTT
CASSHIEGTQYF
>TRBV9|TRBJ2-7|-|-
TGTGCCAGCAGCGTAGACCAGGGGAAGCGCGAGCAGTACTTC
CASSVDQGKREQYF
>TRBV20-1|TRBJ2-1|-|-
TGCAGTGTAGTCTACTACAATGAGCAGTTCTTC
CSVVYYNEQFF
>TRBV15|TRBJ1-1|many|TRBD1
TGTGCCACCGCTCAGGGGAACAGGGGGCAAGCTTTCTTT
CATAQGNRGQAFF
>TRBV20-1|TRBJ2-6|-|TRBD2
TGCAGTGCCCGCGCCGGGACTAGCGGGAGGGCTGGGGCCAACGTCCTGACTTTC
CSARAGTSGRAGANVLTF
>TRBV24-1|TRBJ2-1|few|-
TGTGCCACCAGTGATCCCCGACTAGGCAAGAATGAGCAGTTCTTC
CATSDPRLGKNEQFF
>TRBV20-1|TRBJ2-3|many|TRBD2
TGCAGTGCTAGAGGGGGACTAGCGCGACCCACAGATACGCAGTATTTT
CSARGGLARPTDTQYF
>TRBV5-6|TRBJ2-3|many|TRBD1
TGTGCCAGCAGCTTGAGGGACAGGGGCACAGATACGCAGTATTTT
CASSLRDRGTDTQYF
>TRBV24-1|TRBJ2-2|-|-
TGTGCCACCAGTGATCCTAGAGCGAACACCGGGGAGCTGTTTTTT
CATSDPRANTGELFF
>TRBV14|TRBJ2-6|-|-
TGTGCCAGCAGCCAAGAAGTCCGACTAAGATCGCCGGGGGCCAACGTCCTGACTTTC
CASSQEVRLRSPGANVLTF
>TRBV6-5|TRBJ2-6|few|TRBD1
TGTGCCAGCAGTTACGCAGCACAGGGGCAAGACGTCCTGACTTTC
CASSYAAQGQDVLTF
>TRBV7-6|TRBJ2-3|many|-
TGTGCCAGCAGCCCGCGGGCGCCGGATACGCAGTATTTT
CASSPRAPDTQYF
>TRBV3-1|TRBJ1-1|few|TRBD1
TGTGCCAGCAGTCACGGACAGGGGTCTGAAGCTTTCTTT
CASSHGQGSEAFF
>TRBV15|TRBJ1-1|-|-
TGTGCCACCAGCAAAGGGGAGGTCAGGAACACTGAAGCTTTCTTT
CATSKGEVRNTEAFF
>TRBV5-1|TRBJ2-3|few|-
TGCGCCAGCAGCCCGGCTTCTTATGCTACGCAGTATTTT
CASSPASYATQYF
>TRBV7-9|TRBJ1-2|many|TRBD1
TGTGCCAGCAGTACGACAGGGCCTACCTATGGCTACACCTTC
CASSTTGPTYGYTF
>TRBV2|TRBJ2-5|many|TRBD2
TGTGCCAGCAGTGAACCGACTAGCGCGACTCAAGAGACCCAGTACTTC
CASSEPTSATQETQYF
>TRBV12-3/TRBV12-4|TRBJ2-1|few|TRBD1
TGTGCCAGCAGGCAGACAGGGTCCTACAATGAGCAGTTCTTC
CASRQTGSYNEQFF
>TRBV5-1|TRBJ2-1|few|-
TGCGCCAGCAGCGCCACTGACCCGGTCCCGAGCCACAATGAGCAGTTCTTC
CASSATDPVPSHNEQFF
>TRBV3-1|TRBJ1-6|many|-
TGTGCCAGCAGCCAAGATCTCCAGGGTAAGGATAATTCACCCCTCCACTTT
CASSQDLQGKDNSPLHF
>TRBV6-5|TRBJ1-1|-|TRBD1
TGTGCCAGCATTAGGGACAGGGGAGAAGCTTTCTTT
CASIRDRGEAFF
>TRBV20-1|TRBJ2-4|many|TRBD2
TGCAGTGCTAGCGGTCAAGCGGGAGGCCCTGGAAACATTCAGTACTTC
CSASGQAGGPGNIQYF
>TRBV20-1|TRBJ2-3|many|-
TGCAGTGCTAGAGATCTGCGGCGGACCAGCACAGATACGCAGTATTTT
CSARDLRRTSTDTQYF
>TRBV5-5|TRBJ1-1|many|-
TGTGCCAGCAGCCTGGCGACAGGATTGAACACTGAAGCTTTCTTT
CASSLATGLNTEAFF
>TRBV12-3/TRBV12-4|TRBJ2-4|-|TRBD1
TGTGCCAGCAGCCCGACAGGGAGAGGCCTAGCCAAAAACATTCAGTACTTC
CASSPTGRGLAKNIQYF
>TRBV6-1|TRBJ1-2|few|-
TGTGCCAGCAGTGAAAATCAGGAAAACTATGGCTACACCTTC
CASSENQENYGYTF